This T cell receptor beta chain was found in a study of shared clonotypes between healthy human individuals. Study-wide background: The donors, a couple of women and three men, were aged 18 to 49. Study-level points and caveats: The generation probabilities recorded for non-shared clonotypes fell below those of clonotypes shared by all four donors. The rarefaction results pointed to incomplete sorted-subset sequencing despite large depth.

The CDR3 is 16 amino acids. V lost 6 bases to trimming and J lost 2 bases; unmatched junction nucleotides: 5. The germline CDR1 and CDR2 sequences are SNHLY and FYNNEI. Researchers ran the assay at a deep level. The repertoire was sequenced with immunoSEQ multiplex PCR; TCRdb's copy has only in-frame clones and lacks some. The data contain some 1,100,000 clones, roughly 74% of them singletons. A remark on this clone: Its cognate antigen is unknown.

Sequencing input: memory CD4+ T cells from PBMCs. Noted subset: CD45RA-negative fraction. The TCR originated in a man aged 18 to 30 in good health. Some clones in this sample may be carry-over from other donors' samples. V is TRBV2 and J is TRBJ2-6, with 9 bases matching TRBD1. CDR3: CASRRDREAGANVLTF. The CDR3 region has the DNA TGTGCCAGCAGACGGGACAGGGAGGCTGGGGCCAACGTCCTGACTTTC.